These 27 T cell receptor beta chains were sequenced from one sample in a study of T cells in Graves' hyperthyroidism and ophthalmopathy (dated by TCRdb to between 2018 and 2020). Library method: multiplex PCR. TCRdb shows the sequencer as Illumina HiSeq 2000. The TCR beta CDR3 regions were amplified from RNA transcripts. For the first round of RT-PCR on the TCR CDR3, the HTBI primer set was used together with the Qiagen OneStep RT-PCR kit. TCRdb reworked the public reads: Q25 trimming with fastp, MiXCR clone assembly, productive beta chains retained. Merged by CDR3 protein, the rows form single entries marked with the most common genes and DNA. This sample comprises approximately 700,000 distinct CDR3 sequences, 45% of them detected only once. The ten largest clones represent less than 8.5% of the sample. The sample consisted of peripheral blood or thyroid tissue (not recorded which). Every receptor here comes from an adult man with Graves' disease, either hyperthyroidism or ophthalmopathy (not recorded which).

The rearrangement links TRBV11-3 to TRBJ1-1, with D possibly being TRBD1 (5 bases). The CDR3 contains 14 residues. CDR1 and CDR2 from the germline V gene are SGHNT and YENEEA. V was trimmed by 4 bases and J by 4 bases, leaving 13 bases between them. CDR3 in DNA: TGTGCCAGCAGCTCGGAAGTTGGGGGCACTGAAGCTTTCTTT. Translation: CASSSEVGGTEAFF.

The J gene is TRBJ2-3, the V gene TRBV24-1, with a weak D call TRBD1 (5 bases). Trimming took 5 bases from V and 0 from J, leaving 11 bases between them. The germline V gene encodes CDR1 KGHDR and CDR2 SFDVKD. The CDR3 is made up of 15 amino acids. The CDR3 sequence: CATSVSQGSTDTQYF. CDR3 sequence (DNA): TGTGCCACCAGTGTGAGTCAGGGAAGCACAGATACGCAGTATTTT.

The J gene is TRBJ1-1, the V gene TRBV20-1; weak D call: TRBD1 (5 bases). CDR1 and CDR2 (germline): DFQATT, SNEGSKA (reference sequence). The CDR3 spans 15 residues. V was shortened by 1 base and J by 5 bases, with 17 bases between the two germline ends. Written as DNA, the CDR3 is TGCAGTGCTAGAGTGGGATGGGGGGGGAATACTGAAGCTTTCTTT. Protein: CSARVGWGGNTEAFF.

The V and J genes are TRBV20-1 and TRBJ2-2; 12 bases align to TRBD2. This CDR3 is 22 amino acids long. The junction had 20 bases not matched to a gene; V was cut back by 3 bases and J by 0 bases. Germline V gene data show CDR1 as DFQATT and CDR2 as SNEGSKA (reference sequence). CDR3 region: CSARASGGAKIPRYSNTGELFF. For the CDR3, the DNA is TGCAGTGCTAGGGCTAGCGGGGGGGCAAAGATCCCGCGATATTCGAACACCGGGGAGCTGTTTTTT.

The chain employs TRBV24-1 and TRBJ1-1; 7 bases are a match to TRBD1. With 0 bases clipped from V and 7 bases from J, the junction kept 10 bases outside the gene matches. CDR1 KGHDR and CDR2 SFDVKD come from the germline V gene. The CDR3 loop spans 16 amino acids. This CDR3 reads CATSDLQWQGVGEAFF. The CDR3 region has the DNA TGTGCCACCAGTGATTTGCAATGGCAGGGGGTTGGTGAAGCTTTCTTT.

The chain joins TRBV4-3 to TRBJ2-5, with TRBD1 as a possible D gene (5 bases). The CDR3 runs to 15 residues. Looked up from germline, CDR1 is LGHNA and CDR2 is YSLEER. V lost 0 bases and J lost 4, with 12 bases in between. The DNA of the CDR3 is TGCGCCAGCAGCCAAGATGGGGCAGGGCCAGAGACCCAGTACTTC. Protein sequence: CASSQDGAGPETQYF.

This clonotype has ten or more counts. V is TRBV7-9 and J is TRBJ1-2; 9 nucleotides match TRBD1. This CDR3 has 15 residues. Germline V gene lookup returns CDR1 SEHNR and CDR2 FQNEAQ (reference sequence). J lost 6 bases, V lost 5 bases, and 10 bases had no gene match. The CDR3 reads CASSHRDREWDGYTF. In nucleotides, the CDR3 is TGTGCCAGCAGCCACCGGGACAGGGAATGGGATGGCTACACCTTC.

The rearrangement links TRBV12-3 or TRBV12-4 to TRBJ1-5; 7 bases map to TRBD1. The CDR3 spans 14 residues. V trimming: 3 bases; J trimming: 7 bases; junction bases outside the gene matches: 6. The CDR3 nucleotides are TGTGCCAGCAGTTTTCAAGGGGGCGCCCAGCCCCAGCATTTT. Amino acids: CASSFQGGAQPQHF.

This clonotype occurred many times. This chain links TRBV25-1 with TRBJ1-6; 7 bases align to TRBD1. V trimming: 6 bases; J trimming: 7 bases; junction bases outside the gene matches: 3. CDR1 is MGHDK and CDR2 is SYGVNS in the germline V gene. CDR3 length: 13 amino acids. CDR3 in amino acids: CASRGQLNSPLHF. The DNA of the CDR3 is TGTGCCAGCAGGGGACAGTTAAATTCACCCCTCCACTTT.

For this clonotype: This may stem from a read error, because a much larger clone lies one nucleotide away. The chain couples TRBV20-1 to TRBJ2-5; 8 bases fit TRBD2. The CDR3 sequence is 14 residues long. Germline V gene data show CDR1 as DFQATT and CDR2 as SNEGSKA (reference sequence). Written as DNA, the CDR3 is TGCAGTGCTAGGACTAGCGAGAACCAAGAGACCCGGTACTTC. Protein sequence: CSARTSENQETRYF.

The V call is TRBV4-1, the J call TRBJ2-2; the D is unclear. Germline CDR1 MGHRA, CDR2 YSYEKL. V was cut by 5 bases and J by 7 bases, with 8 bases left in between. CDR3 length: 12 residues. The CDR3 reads CASSWVHGELFF. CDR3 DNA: TGCGCCAGCAGCTGGGTGCACGGGGAGCTGTTTTTT.

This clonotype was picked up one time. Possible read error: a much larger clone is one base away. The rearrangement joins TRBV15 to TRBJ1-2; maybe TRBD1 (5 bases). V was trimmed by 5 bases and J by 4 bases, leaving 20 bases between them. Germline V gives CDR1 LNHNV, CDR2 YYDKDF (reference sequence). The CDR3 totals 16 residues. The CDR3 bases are TGTGCCACCAGCGCAGAGGGCCGGGGCAGGGTCTATGGCTACACCTTC. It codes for CATSAEGRGRVYGYTF. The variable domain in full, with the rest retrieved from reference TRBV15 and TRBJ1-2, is DAMVIQNPRYQVTQFGKPVTLSCSQTLNHNVMYWYQQKSSQAPKLLFHYYDKDFNNEADTPDNFQSRRPNTSFCFLDIRSPGLGDTAMYLCATSAEGRGRVYGYTFGSGTRLTVV.

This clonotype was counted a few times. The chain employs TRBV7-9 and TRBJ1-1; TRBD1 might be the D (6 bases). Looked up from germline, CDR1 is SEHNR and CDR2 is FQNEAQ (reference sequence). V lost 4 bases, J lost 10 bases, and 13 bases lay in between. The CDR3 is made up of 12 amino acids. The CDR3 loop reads CASSSAIRGAFF. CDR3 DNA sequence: TGTGCCAGCAGCTCCGCCATCAGGGGAGCTTTCTTT.

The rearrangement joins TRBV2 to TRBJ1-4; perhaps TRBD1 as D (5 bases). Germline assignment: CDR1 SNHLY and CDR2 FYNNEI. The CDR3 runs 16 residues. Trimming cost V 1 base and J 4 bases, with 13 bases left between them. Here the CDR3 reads CASSEDSGAGNEKLFF. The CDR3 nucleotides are TGTGCCAGCAGTGAAGATAGTGGGGCAGGTAATGAAAAACTGTTTTTT.

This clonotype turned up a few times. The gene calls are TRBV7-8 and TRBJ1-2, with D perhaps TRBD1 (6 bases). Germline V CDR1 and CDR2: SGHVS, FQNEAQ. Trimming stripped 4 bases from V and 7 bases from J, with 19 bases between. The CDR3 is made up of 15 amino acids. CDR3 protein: CASSSPRGAGSGYTF. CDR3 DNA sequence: TGTGCCAGCAGCTCCCCCCGGGGGGCAGGGAGTGGCTACACCTTC.

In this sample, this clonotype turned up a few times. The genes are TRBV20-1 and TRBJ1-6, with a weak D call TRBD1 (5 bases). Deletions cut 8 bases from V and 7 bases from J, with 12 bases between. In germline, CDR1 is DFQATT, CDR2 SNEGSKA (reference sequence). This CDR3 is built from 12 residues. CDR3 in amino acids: CSTTNRNSPLHF. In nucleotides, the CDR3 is TGCAGTACCACAAACAGGAATTCACCCCTCCACTTT.

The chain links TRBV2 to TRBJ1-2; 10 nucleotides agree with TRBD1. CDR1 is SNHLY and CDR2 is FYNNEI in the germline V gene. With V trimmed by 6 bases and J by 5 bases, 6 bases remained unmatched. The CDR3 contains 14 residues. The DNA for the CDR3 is TGTGCCAGCAGAGATGGACAGGGGGAGTATGGCTACACCTTC. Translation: CASRDGQGEYGYTF.

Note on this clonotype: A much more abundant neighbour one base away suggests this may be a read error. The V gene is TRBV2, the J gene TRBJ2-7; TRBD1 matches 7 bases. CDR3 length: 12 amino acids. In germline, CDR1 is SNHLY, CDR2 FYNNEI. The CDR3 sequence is CVIQDRAYEQYF. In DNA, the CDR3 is TGTGTCATCCAAGACAGGGCCTACGAGCAGTACTTC.

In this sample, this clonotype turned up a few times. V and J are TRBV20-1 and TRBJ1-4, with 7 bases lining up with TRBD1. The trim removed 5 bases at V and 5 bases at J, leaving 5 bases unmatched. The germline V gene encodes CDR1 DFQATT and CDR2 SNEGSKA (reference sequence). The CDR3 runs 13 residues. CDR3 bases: TGCAGTGCTCGGGACAGTCAAAATGAAAAACTGTTTTTT. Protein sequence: CSARDSQNEKLFF.

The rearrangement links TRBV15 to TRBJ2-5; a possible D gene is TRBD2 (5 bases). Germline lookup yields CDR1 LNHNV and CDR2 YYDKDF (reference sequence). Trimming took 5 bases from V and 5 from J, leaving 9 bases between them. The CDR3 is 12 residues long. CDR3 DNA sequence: TGTGCCACCAGCGGGAGTTCGGAGACCCAGTACTTC. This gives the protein CATSGSSETQYF.

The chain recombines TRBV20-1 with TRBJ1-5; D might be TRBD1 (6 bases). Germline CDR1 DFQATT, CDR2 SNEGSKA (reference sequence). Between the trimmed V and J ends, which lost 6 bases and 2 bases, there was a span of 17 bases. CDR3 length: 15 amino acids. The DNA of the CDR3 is TGCAGTGCGGGAACAGGGAATGTCGGCAATCAGCCCCAGCATTTT. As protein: CSAGTGNVGNQPQHF.

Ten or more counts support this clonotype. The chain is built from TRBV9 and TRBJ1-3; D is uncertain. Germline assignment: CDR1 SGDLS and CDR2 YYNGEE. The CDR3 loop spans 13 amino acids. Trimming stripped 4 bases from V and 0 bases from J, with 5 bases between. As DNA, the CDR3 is TGTGCCAGCAGCCAAGTCTCTGGAAACACCATATATTTT. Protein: CASSQVSGNTIYF.

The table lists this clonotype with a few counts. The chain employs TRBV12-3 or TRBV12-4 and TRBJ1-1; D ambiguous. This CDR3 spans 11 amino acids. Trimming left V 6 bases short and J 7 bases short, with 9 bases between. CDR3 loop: CASRRVGEAFF. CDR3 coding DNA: TGTGCCAGCAGGCGAGTCGGTGAAGCTTTCTTT.

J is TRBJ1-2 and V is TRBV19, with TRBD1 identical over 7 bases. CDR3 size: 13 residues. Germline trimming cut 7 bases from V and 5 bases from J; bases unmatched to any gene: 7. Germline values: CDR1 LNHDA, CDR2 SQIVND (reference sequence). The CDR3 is CASNGAGQYGYTF. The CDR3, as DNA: TGTGCCAGTAACGGGGCGGGACAGTATGGCTACACCTTC.

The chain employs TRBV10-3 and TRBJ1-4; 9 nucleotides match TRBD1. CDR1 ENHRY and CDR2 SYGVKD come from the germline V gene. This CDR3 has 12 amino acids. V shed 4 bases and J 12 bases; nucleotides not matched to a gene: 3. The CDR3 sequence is CAISGDRVELFF. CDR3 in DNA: TGTGCCATCAGTGGGGACAGGGTCGAACTGTTTTTT.

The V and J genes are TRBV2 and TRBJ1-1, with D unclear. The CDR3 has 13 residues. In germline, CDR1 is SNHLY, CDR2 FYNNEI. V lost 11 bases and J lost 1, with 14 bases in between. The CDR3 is CAQSRGANTEAFF. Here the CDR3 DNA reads TGTGCCCAGAGTCGGGGAGCGAACACTGAAGCTTTCTTT.

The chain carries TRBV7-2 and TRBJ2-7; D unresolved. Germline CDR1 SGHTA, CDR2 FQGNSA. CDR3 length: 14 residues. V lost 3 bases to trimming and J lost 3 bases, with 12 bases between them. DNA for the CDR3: TGTGCCAGCAGCTTGGTAATTGGGGACTACGAGCAGTACTTC. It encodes CASSLVIGDYEQYF.